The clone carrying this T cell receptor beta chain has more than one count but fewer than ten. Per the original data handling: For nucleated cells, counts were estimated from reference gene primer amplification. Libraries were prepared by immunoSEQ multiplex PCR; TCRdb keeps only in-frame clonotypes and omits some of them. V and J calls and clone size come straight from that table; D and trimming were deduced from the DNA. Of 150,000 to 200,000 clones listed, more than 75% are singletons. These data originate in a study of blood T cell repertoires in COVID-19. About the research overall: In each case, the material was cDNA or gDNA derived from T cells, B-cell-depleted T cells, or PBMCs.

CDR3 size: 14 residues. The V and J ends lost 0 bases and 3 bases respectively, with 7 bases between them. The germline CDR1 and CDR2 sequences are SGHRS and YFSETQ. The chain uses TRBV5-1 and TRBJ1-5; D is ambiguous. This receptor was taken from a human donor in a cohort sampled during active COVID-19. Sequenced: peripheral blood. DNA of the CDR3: TGCGCCAGCAGCTTGGGCAGTACCAATCAGCCCCAGCATTTT. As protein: CASSLGSTNQPQHF.